The clone carrying this TCR beta chain was seen once. A read error may account for a junction end that differs from germline. From germline, CDR1 is LNHDA and CDR2 SQIVND (reference sequence). The CDR3 is 15 amino acids. TCRdb recomputed clones from the PCR reads via MiXCR. The top ten hold about a sixth of the sample, which has fewer than 7,500 clones, roughly 29% seen once. Not a single patient had been given any form of treatment at any point before undergoing thyroid surgery. This record comes from a study of metastatic and nonmetastatic thyroid tumors. The J gene is TRBJ2-7, the V gene TRBV19, with 11 bases matching TRBD2. The receptor was isolated from a female donor with papillary thyroid cancer or a benign thyroid nodule (not recorded which). Some clones in this sample may be carry-over from other donors' samples. The sequenced sample consisted of adjacent normal tissue. CDR3 sequence: CASSVSLAGASEKYF. CDR3 nucleotides: TGTGCCAGTAGTGTGTCACTAGCGGGGGCCTCCGAGAAGTACTTC.